Shown below are 15 T cell receptor beta chains from a single sample sequenced in a study of T cells in Graves' hyperthyroidism and ophthalmopathy. RNA transcripts yielded amplified TCR beta CDR3 regions. The primer set for the first-round RT-PCR of the TCR CDR3 was HTBI. TCRdb recomputed calls from the multiplex PCR reads with MiXCR, one row per CDR3 protein. The table includes about 710,000 distinct CDR3 sequences, about 16% detected once. Sequenced input: blood. Every receptor here comes from a man between 18 and 35 years old with Graves' hyperthyroidism.

In this sample, this clonotype turned up many times. J is TRBJ2-1 and V is TRBV2; D is possibly TRBD2 (6 bases). V gave up 8 bases and J gave up 6 bases, with 17 bases separating them. The germline CDR1 and CDR2 sequences are SNHLY and FYNNEI. This CDR3 region has 14 residues. As DNA, the CDR3 is TGTGCCAGCGGGGGGTCCGGGACCCTCAATGAGCAGTTCTTC. This codes for CASGGSGTLNEQFF.

There are many counts of this clonotype. The J gene is TRBJ2-7, the V gene TRBV18; D ambiguous. The CDR3 is made up of 15 amino acids. Trimming pared 3 bases from V and 5 bases from J, leaving 17 bases between. Germline V gene data show CDR1 as KGHSH and CDR2 as LQKENI. CDR3 DNA: TGTGCCAGCTCACCTCTCCGGAAAGGGCTGGACGAGCAGTACTTC. Residues: CASSPLRKGLDEQYF.

This clonotype came up a few times. The rearrangement links TRBV20-1 to TRBJ1-3, with D perhaps matching TRBD1 (6 bases). The CDR3 totals 14 residues. CDR1 DFQATT and CDR2 SNEGSKA come from the germline V gene (reference sequence). DNA for the CDR3: TGCGGAACTCCGGGGGCGGTTATTGGAAACACCATATATTTT. Encoded protein: CGTPGAVIGNTIYF.

This clonotype was detected many times. The J gene is TRBJ2-3, the V gene TRBV3-1; 12 nucleotides align to TRBD2. V was pared by 4 bases and J by 2 bases, with 16 bases of the junction left unmatched. Germline CDR1 reads LGHDT; CDR2 reads YNNKEL (reference sequence). The CDR3 extends over 20 amino acids. CDR3: CASSRRYSGTSGRDTDTQYF. The CDR3 DNA reads TGTGCCAGCAGCCGCCGGTACTCCGGGACTAGCGGGCGAGACACAGATACGCAGTATTTT.

This clonotype has only a few counts. The V gene is TRBV5-1, the J gene TRBJ2-1; tentative D call: TRBD1 (6 bases). The CDR3 has 15 amino acids. V was cut by 2 bases and J by 1 base, with 10 bases left in between. Germline lookup yields CDR1 SGHRS and CDR2 YFSETQ. CDR3 nucleotides: TGCGCCAGCAGCTTCACAGGGAGTTCCTACAATGAGCAGTTCTTC. Encoded protein: CASSFTGSSYNEQFF.

This chain connects TRBV20-1 to TRBJ2-7; 10 positions agree with TRBD2. The CDR3 is 13 residues long. Germline V gene sequence: CDR1 DFQATT, CDR2 SNEGSKA (reference sequence). CDR3 region: CGSGASGRYEQYF. As DNA, the CDR3 is TGCGGCTCGGGGGCTAGCGGGAGATACGAGCAGTACTTC.

This clonotype was counted a few times. The V gene is TRBV13, the J gene TRBJ2-7; D may be TRBD1 or TRBD2 (5 bases each). Germline V lookup: CDR1 PRHDT, CDR2 FYEKMQ (reference sequence). CDR3 length: 16 residues. Trimming took 4 bases from V and 1 from J, leaving 17 bases between them. CDR3 sequence reads: CASSSTGTQGSYEQYF. The CDR3 nucleotides are TGTGCCAGCAGCTCTACCGGGACCCAAGGATCCTACGAGCAGTACTTC.

This clonotype appeared many times. The V gene is TRBV20-1, the J gene TRBJ2-7; 7 nucleotides agree with TRBD1. This CDR3 is built from 14 residues. Germline values: CDR1 DFQATT, CDR2 SNEGSKA (reference sequence). V shed 5 bases, J shed 0 bases, and the junction held 7 bases outside the gene matches. The CDR3 loop is CSAVQGSASYEQYF. The CDR3 nucleotides are TGCAGTGCTGTACAGGGGTCCGCCTCCTACGAGCAGTACTTC.

This clonotype was found many times. This chain uses TRBV28 with TRBJ2-7; D not resolved. With 5 bases removed from V and 5 bases from J, the gap between germline ends came to 7 bases. CDR1 and CDR2 (germline): MDHEN, SYDVKM. This CDR3 is 11 amino acids long. CDR3 nucleotides: TGTGCCAGCAGTCCGTCGGACGAGCAGTACTTC. This encodes CASSPSDEQYF.

This clonotype was detected a few times. V is TRBV20-1 and J is TRBJ2-7; 11 positions agree with TRBD2. Unmatched junction bases numbered 6, after V lost 5 bases and J lost 0 bases. Germline CDR1 reads DFQATT; CDR2 reads SNEGSKA (reference sequence). The CDR3 sequence is 15 residues long. CDR3 loop: CSAAGTSGSSYEQYF. CDR3 DNA sequence: TGCAGTGCTGCCGGGACTAGCGGCAGCTCCTACGAGCAGTACTTC.

This clonotype has at least ten counts. The chain uses TRBV12-3 or TRBV12-4 and TRBJ2-1; TRBD1 aligns across 9 bases. Trimming at V came to 5 bases and at J to 10 bases, leaving 6 bases not matched to a gene. This CDR3 comprises 13 residues. CDR3 sequence (DNA): TGTGCCAGCAGTCAACCGACAGGGGGAGAGCAGTTCTTC. This encodes CASSQPTGGEQFF.

This clonotype was observed a few times. V and J are TRBV20-1 and TRBJ2-1; TRBD1 agrees at 7 bases. From germline, CDR1 is DFQATT and CDR2 SNEGSKA (reference sequence). Losses at the gene ends were 8 bases for V and 3 bases for J; bases not matched to a gene: 10. The CDR3 contains 14 residues. CDR3: CSPTYRGVYNEQFF. The CDR3 bases are TGCAGTCCAACCTACAGGGGAGTCTACAATGAGCAGTTCTTC.

The sample holds many counts of this clonotype. The V gene is TRBV11-2, the J gene TRBJ2-2, with TRBD2 identical over 12 bases. The CDR3 loop spans 16 amino acids. Germline assignment: CDR1 SGHAT and CDR2 FQNNGV. Trimming took 5 bases from V and 6 from J; bases not matched to a gene: 7. CDR3 in DNA: TGTGCCAGCAGCAAGGGACGACTAGCGGGAGCCGGGGAGCTGTTTTTT. Its translation: CASSKGRLAGAGELFF.

The chain has TRBV10-3 and TRBJ2-6; D is uncertain. Trimming left V 1 base short and J 4 bases short, with 5 bases between. This CDR3 has 14 residues. Germline V gives CDR1 ENHRY, CDR2 SYGVKD. The CDR3 loop is CAISEFGGANVLTF. CDR3 sequence (DNA): TGTGCCATCAGTGAGTTCGGGGGGGCCAACGTCCTGACTTTC.

This clonotype was seen a handful of times. V and J are TRBV29-1 and TRBJ2-7; the match to TRBD1 covers 7 bases. The germline V gene has CDR1 SQVTM and CDR2 ANQGSEA. The V gene end was trimmed by 6 bases and the J gene end by 6 bases; junction bases not matched to a gene: 8. The CDR3 spans 12 residues. CDR3 region: CSVKISGGEQYF. The CDR3 DNA reads TGCAGCGTCAAAATTTCAGGGGGCGAGCAGTACTTC.